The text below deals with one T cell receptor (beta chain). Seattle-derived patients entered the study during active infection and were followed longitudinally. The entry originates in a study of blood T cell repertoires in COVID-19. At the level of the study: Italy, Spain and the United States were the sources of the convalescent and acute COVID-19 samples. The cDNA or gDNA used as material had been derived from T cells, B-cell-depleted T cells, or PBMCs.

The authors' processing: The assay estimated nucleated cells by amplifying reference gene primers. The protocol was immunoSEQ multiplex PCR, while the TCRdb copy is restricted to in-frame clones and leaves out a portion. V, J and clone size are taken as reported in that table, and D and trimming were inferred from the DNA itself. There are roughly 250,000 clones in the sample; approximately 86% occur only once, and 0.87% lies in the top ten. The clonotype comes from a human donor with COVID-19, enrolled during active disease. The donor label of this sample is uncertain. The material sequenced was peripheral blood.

The CDR3 nucleotides read TGTGCCAGTAGTATTGACCCCCGGGGAGAAGCTTTCTTT. It translates to CASSIDPRGEAFF. The V call is TRBV19, the J call TRBJ1-1; D not resolved. Germline CDR1 and CDR2: LNHDA and SQIVND (reference sequence). CDR3 length: 13 residues. Between the trimmed V and J ends, which lost 3 bases and 8 bases, there was a span of 13 bases. The variable domain in full, completed from reference TRBV19 and TRBJ1-1, reads DGGITQSPKYLFRKEGQNVTLSCEQNLNHDAMYWYRQDPGQGLRLIYYSQIVNDFQKGDIAEGYSVSREKKESFPLTVTSAQKNPTAFYLCASSIDPRGEAFFGQGTRLTVV.